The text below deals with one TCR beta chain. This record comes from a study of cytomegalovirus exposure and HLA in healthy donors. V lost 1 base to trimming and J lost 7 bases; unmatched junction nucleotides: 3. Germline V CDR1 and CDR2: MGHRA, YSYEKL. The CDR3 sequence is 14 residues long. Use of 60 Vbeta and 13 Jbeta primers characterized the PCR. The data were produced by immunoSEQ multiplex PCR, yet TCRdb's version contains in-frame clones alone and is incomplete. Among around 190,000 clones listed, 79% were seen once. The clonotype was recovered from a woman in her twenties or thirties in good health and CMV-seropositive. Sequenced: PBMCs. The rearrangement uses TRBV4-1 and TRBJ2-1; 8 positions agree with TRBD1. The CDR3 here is CASSQATGGNEQFF. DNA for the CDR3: TGCGCCAGCAGCCAAGCTACAGGGGGAAATGAGCAGTTCTTC.